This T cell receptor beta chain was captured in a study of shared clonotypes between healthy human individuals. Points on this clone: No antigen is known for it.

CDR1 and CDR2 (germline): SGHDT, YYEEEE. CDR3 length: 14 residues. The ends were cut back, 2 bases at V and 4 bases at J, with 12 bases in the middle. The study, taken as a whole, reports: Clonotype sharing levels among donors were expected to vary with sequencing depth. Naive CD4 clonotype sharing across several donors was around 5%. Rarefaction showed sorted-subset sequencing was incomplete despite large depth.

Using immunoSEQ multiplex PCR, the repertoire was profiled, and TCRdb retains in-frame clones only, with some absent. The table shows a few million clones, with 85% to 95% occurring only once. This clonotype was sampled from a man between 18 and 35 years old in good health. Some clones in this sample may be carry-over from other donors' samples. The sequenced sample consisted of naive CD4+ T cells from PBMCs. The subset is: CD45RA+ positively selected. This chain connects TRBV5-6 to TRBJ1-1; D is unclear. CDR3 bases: TGTGCCAGCAGCTTTTTACGGTCGGCCACTGAAGCTTTCTTT. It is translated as CASSFLRSATEAFF.